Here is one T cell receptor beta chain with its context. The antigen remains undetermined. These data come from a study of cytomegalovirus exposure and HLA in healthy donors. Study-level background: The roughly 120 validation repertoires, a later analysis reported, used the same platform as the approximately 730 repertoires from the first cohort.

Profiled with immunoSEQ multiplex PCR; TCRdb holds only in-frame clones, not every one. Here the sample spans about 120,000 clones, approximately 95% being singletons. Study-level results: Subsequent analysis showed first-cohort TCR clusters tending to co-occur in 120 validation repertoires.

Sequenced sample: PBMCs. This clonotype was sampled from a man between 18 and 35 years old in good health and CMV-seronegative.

In DNA, the CDR3 is TGCGCCAGCAGTCCAGAGAGGGGGTTCGCCTACAATGAGCAGTTCTTC. Translating it yields CASSPERGFAYNEQFF. The rearrangement uses TRBV4-1 and TRBJ2-1, with D possibly matching TRBD1 (6 bases). Trimming pared 6 bases from V and 2 bases from J, leaving 17 bases between. Germline V gene lookup returns CDR1 MGHRA and CDR2 YSYEKL. The CDR3 has 16 amino acids.